This T cell receptor beta chain was profiled in a study of early stage breast cancer tumors. Findings and caveats of the study: Tumors had around 2.5-fold higher T cell density than normal breast. Functional markers like CD4, CD8 and FOXP3 were missed in bulk sequencing. Most shared enriched TCRB sequences were commonly generated ones.

Germline values: CDR1 SQVTM, CDR2 ANQGSEA. This CDR3 comprises 16 residues. V gave up 5 bases and J gave up 5 bases; unmatched junction bases: 9. Each sample had two DNA replicates, about 0.52 ug blood or around 1.5 ug tissue. Sequencing was performed with immunoSEQ multiplex PCR; in TCRdb, only in-frame clones are kept and a portion is missing. The sample includes 25,000 to 30,000 clones, roughly 50% of them seen just once. This clone was recorded once. Its antigen remains unidentified. V and J are TRBV29-1 and TRBJ2-5; 15 positions match TRBD2. This receptor was obtained from a person aged 45-65 years with breast cancer. What was sequenced was breast tumor tissue. DNA for the CDR3: TGCAGCGTTAGGGGACTAGCGGGAGGATGGGGGGAGACCCAGTACTTC. This codes for CSVRGLAGGWGETQYF.